The 24 T cell receptor beta chains listed next were all sequenced from one sample in a study of T cell changes during pregnancy in multiple sclerosis. Here immunoSEQ multiplex PCR was the method, and the copy in TCRdb shows in-frame clones only, minus some. Among tens of thousands of clones listed, around 92% were seen once. The sequences come from peripheral blood, collected in the third trimester of pregnancy. The receptors were gathered from a female donor in good health, enrolled as a control in a pregnancy study.

V gene TRBV7-9 combines with J gene TRBJ1-6, with 7 bases matching TRBD1. This CDR3 is built from 15 residues. V was clipped by 3 bases and J by 7 bases; unmatched bases: 6. Per the germline V gene, CDR1 is SEHNR and CDR2 is FQNEAQ (reference sequence). The CDR3 sequence: CASSFGTAQNSPLHF. DNA of the CDR3: TGTGCCAGCAGCTTTGGGACAGCTCAAAATTCACCCCTCCACTTT.

The chain uses TRBV6-5 and TRBJ1-4; D unresolved. Trimming removed 5 bases from V and 0 bases from J, with 10 bases in between. Germline CDR1 reads MNHEY; CDR2 reads SVGAGI. The CDR3 has 15 residues. CDR3 in amino acids: CASSRGIPTNEKLFF. Here the CDR3 DNA reads TGTGCCAGCAGTCGCGGGATTCCAACTAATGAAAAACTGTTTTTT.

The chain combines TRBV30 with TRBJ2-1; no clear D. CDR1 GTSNPN and CDR2 SVGIG come from the germline V gene (reference sequence). Trimming left V 1 base short and J 10 bases short, with 14 bases between. The CDR3 sequence is 13 residues long. CDR3 loop: CAWSAMSSTEQFF. The CDR3 DNA is TGTGCCTGGAGTGCTATGTCAAGCACCGAGCAGTTCTTC.

The V and J genes are TRBV14 and TRBJ2-2; D is ambiguous. V lost 3 bases, J lost 0 bases, and 11 bases lay in between. The length of the CDR3 is 16 residues. CDR1 is SGHDN and CDR2 is FVKESK in the germline V gene. CDR3 bases: TGTGCCAGCAGCCACTCGAGGAGAGCGAACACCGGGGAGCTGTTTTTT. Translating it yields CASSHSRRANTGELFF.

This rearrangement joins TRBV18 to TRBJ2-3; D uncertain. The CDR3 extends over 15 amino acids. The V gene lost 2 bases and the J gene lost 0 bases, with 9 bases spanning the gap. Germline-derived CDR1 and CDR2 are KGHSH and LQKENI. Written as DNA, the CDR3 is TGTGCCAGCTCACCAATGAGTTCTAGCACAGATACGCAGTATTTT. This sequence encodes CASSPMSSSTDTQYF.

The chain has TRBV15 and TRBJ1-1, with D unresolved. Germline V CDR1 and CDR2: LNHNV, YYDKDF (reference sequence). There are 13 residues in the CDR3. Trimming removed 2 bases at V and 1 base at J, with 5 bases between. The CDR3, as DNA: TGTGCCACCAGCAGATCCCAGAACACTGAAGCTTTCTTT. Translated, it gives CATSRSQNTEAFF.

A single count supports this clone. This chain links TRBV6-5 with TRBJ2-7; 9 bases map to TRBD2. V was pared by 2 bases and J by 7 bases, with 6 bases of the junction left unmatched. The length of the CDR3 is 14 residues. Germline CDR1 reads MNHEY; CDR2 reads SVGAGI. The CDR3 DNA follows: TGTGCCAGCAGTTACCAGGCGCGGGGGGGAGAGCAGTACTTC. It codes for CASSYQARGGEQYF.

V usage is TRBV6-4 and J usage is TRBJ2-3; 9 bases fit TRBD1. Germline V gene lookup returns CDR1 MRHNA and CDR2 SNTAGT. V shed 0 bases, J shed 2 bases, and the junction held 3 bases outside the gene matches. This CDR3 spans 16 amino acids. In DNA form, the CDR3 reads TGTGCCAGCAGTGACTCTACAGGGGGCCACACAGATACGCAGTATTTT. Translation: CASSDSTGGHTDTQYF.

The chain joins TRBV9 to TRBJ2-7; TRBD2 agrees at 8 bases. Germline trimming cut 0 bases from V and 2 bases from J; bases unmatched to any gene: 4. The CDR3 is 15 residues long. Germline CDR1 SGDLS, CDR2 YYNGEE. The CDR3 DNA reads TGTGCCAGCAGCGTAGGGGTTAGCGGGACCTACGAGCAGTACTTC. Residues: CASSVGVSGTYEQYF. Combining the CDR3 with reference TRBV9 and TRBJ2-7 gives the whole variable domain DSGVTQTPKHLITATGQRVTLRCSPRSGDLSVYWYQQSLDQGLQFLIQYYNGEERAKGNILERFSAQQFPDLHSELNLSSLELGDSALYFCASSVGVSGTYEQYFGPGTRLTVT.

The J gene is TRBJ2-1, the V gene TRBV5-1, with a weak D call TRBD1 (6 bases). The CDR3 has 16 residues. The germline CDR1 and CDR2 sequences are SGHRS and YFSETQ. Trimming pared 1 base from V and 2 bases from J, leaving 13 bases between. The CDR3 nucleotides are TGCGCCAGCAGCTTGATTACTCAGGGGCCCTACAATGAGCAGTTCTTC. Translation gives CASSLITQGPYNEQFF.

The V and J genes are TRBV11-3 and TRBJ2-3, with a possible D match to TRBD1 (5 bases). The CDR3 consists of 12 residues. Trimming pared 4 bases from V and 7 bases from J, leaving 9 bases between. Germline V gene lookup returns CDR1 SGHNT and CDR2 YENEEA. In DNA form, the CDR3 reads TGTGCCAGCAGCTCCGCAGGGTATACGCAGTATTTT. Translating it yields CASSSAGYTQYF.

This clone was observed a few times. This chain uses TRBV4-2 with TRBJ1-3, with 8 nucleotides matching TRBD1. V was clipped by 0 bases and J by 2 bases; unmatched bases: 3. Germline loops: CDR1 LGHNA, CDR2 YNFKEQ. This CDR3 is built from 16 residues. This CDR3 is CASSQETGVPGNTIYF. The CDR3 DNA follows: TGTGCCAGCAGCCAAGAGACAGGGGTGCCTGGAAACACCATATATTTT.

V gene TRBV5-5 combines with J gene TRBJ2-7; the match to TRBD1 covers 7 bases. This CDR3 is built from 14 residues. The V gene's germline CDR1 is SGHKS and CDR2 YYEKEE (reference sequence). Trimming removed 3 bases from V and 2 bases from J; junction bases left unmatched: 5. CDR3 bases: TGTGCCAGCAGCTCCTACAGGGGAGCCTACGAGCAGTACTTC. Residues: CASSSYRGAYEQYF.

The V call is TRBV6-4, the J call TRBJ2-3, with TRBD2 matching 7 bases. Germline CDR1 reads MRHNA; CDR2 reads SNTAGT. Trimming removed 9 bases from V and 6 bases from J; junction bases left unmatched: 30. The CDR3 totals 20 residues. The CDR3 loop reads CARSLGTVPGLAELGDTQYF. The CDR3, as DNA: TGTGCCAGAAGCCTTGGGACGGTCCCCGGGCTAGCGGAACTGGGGGATACGCAGTATTTT.

V usage is TRBV28 and J usage is TRBJ1-4; 9 bases map to TRBD1. This CDR3 is 13 amino acids long. Looked up from germline, CDR1 is MDHEN and CDR2 is SYDVKM. V was pared by 6 bases and J by 6 bases, with 2 bases of the junction left unmatched. DNA of the CDR3: TGTGCCAGCAGACAGGGGGCTTATGAAAAACTGTTTTTT. It yields the protein CASRQGAYEKLFF.

The chain couples TRBV18 to TRBJ2-1; D is perhaps TRBD1 (6 bases). There are 14 residues in the CDR3. In germline, CDR1 is KGHSH, CDR2 LQKENI. V gave up 3 bases and J gave up 6 bases, with 12 bases separating them. The CDR3 bases are TGTGCCAGCTCACCCAAACAGGGAATCAATGAGCAGTTCTTC. Encoded protein: CASSPKQGINEQFF. Based on the CDR3 plus reference TRBV18 and TRBJ2-1, the full variable domain is NAGVMQNPRHLVRRRGQEARLRCSPMKGHSHVYWYRQLPEEGLKFMVYLQKENIIDESGMPKERFSAEFPKEGPSILRIQQVVRGDSAAYFCASSPKQGINEQFFGPGTRLTVL.

The rearrangement uses TRBV19 and TRBJ2-1; the D gene is possibly TRBD2 (6 bases). Germline V gene lookup returns CDR1 LNHDA and CDR2 SQIVND (reference sequence). V lost 0 bases and J 6 bases, leaving 18 bases between the germline ends. The CDR3 consists of 17 residues. This CDR3 reads CASSIDRPGVEGNEQFF. In DNA, the CDR3 is TGTGCCAGTAGTATAGATCGACCCGGGGTGGAGGGCAATGAGCAGTTCTTC. Full variable domain (outside the CDR3, taken from reference TRBV19 and TRBJ2-1): DGGITQSPKYLFRKEGQNVTLSCEQNLNHDAMYWYRQDPGQGLRLIYYSQIVNDFQKGDIAEGYSVSREKKESFPLTVTSAQKNPTAFYLCASSIDRPGVEGNEQFFGPGTRLTVL.

The rearrangement links TRBV4-1 to TRBJ1-3, with a weak D call TRBD1 (6 bases). CDR3 length: 16 amino acids. Germline V gene sequence: CDR1 MGHRA, CDR2 YSYEKL. Trimming pared 2 bases from V and 4 bases from J, leaving 15 bases between. CDR3 nucleotide sequence: TGCGCCAGCAGCCAAACACTTACAGGGCCAGGAAACACCATATATTTT. Amino acid sequence: CASSQTLTGPGNTIYF.

This chain links TRBV19 with TRBJ1-3; 8 bases fit TRBD1. The CDR3 runs to 17 residues. V was clipped by 2 bases and J by 0 bases; unmatched bases: 6. CDR1 is LNHDA, CDR2 SQIVND, per germline (reference sequence). The CDR3 loop is CASSISGQGISGNTIYF. DNA for the CDR3: TGTGCCAGTAGTATATCAGGACAGGGAATCTCTGGAAACACCATATATTTT.

This chain links TRBV2 with TRBJ2-1; a weak D match, TRBD1 (6 bases). The length of the CDR3 is 16 residues. Trimming cost V 6 bases and J 6 bases, with 21 bases left between them. From germline, CDR1 is SNHLY and CDR2 FYNNEI. CDR3 loop: CASRRMRQAMVNEQFF. CDR3 sequence (DNA): TGTGCCAGCAGGAGGATGAGACAGGCGATGGTCAATGAGCAGTTCTTC.

This chain uses TRBV7-8 with TRBJ2-3; 11 positions agree with TRBD2. This CDR3 spans 16 amino acids. With 6 bases clipped from V and 3 bases from J, the junction kept 8 bases outside the gene matches. CDR1 and CDR2 (germline): SGHVS, FQNEAQ. The CDR3: CASRTSGRVGTDTQYF. The DNA for the CDR3 is TGTGCCAGCAGAACTAGCGGGAGAGTGGGGACAGATACGCAGTATTTT.

This sequence joins TRBV19 and TRBJ2-1; weak D call: TRBD1 (6 bases). Germline V CDR1 and CDR2: LNHDA, SQIVND (reference sequence). CDR3 length equals 15 residues. V lost 4 bases and J 4 bases, leaving 14 bases between the germline ends. The CDR3 loop reads CASSTSGQPYNEQFF. CDR3 bases: TGTGCCAGTAGTACTTCAGGACAGCCTTACAATGAGCAGTTCTTC.

The chain has TRBV4-3 and TRBJ2-5, with D tentatively TRBD2 (6 bases). Germline loops: CDR1 LGHNA, CDR2 YSLEER. There are 15 residues in the CDR3. V lost 0 bases to trimming and J lost 1 base, with 9 bases between them. The CDR3 DNA reads as TGCGCCAGCAGCCAAGAAGGGACTTTCCAAGAGACCCAGTACTTC. Protein sequence: CASSQEGTFQETQYF.

This clone appeared a single time. The chain employs TRBV4-2 and TRBJ2-1; 11 bases are shared with TRBD1. Per germline, CDR1 LGHNA and CDR2 YNFKEQ. CDR3 size: 16 residues. V was clipped by 1 base and J by 7 bases; unmatched bases: 6. DNA of the CDR3: TGTGCCAGCAGCCAAGTTTCCGGGACAGGGGGGAATGAGCAGTTCTTC. It yields the protein CASSQVSGTGGNEQFF.